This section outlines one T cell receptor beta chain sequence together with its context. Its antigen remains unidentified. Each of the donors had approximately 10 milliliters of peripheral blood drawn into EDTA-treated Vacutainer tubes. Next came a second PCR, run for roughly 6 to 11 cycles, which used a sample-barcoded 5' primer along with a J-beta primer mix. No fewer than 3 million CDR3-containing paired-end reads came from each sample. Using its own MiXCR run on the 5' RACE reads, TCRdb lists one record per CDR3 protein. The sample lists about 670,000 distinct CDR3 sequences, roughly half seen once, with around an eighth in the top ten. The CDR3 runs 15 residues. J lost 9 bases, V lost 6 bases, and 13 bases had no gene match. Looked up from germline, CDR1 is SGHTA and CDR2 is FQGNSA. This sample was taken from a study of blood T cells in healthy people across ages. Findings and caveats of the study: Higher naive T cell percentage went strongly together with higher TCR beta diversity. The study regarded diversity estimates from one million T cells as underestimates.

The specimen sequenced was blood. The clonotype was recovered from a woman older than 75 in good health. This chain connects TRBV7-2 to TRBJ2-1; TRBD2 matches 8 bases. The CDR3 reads CASRLREGRWTEQFF. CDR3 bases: TGTGCCAGCAGATTACGGGAGGGCCGTTGGACTGAGCAGTTCTTC.